A selection of T cell receptor beta chains follows, all from one sample in a study of T cells in Graves' hyperthyroidism and ophthalmopathy. MiXCR was run by TCRdb on the multiplex PCR reads, yielding one entry per CDR3 protein. The sample has about 380,000 distinct CDR3 sequences, 13% to 15% seen once. The sequencing input was blood. All receptors come from a woman younger than 45 with Graves' ophthalmopathy. Both conserved end residues are part of each CDR3. D genes are given only for firm matches. Size is stated for part of the rows, as once, few or many counts, or as a class when the clone is expanded.

v_gene: TRBV20-1; j_gene: TRBJ2-7; d_gene: TRBD2; abundance: -; len: 15; CDR3aa: CSAQTSGGKIYEQYF; CDR3nt: TGCAGTGCCCAGACTAGCGGGGGAAAGATCTACGAGCAGTACTTC
v_gene: TRBV24-1; j_gene: TRBJ2-1; d_gene: -; abundance: few; len: 15; CDR3aa: CATGSGQFAYNEQFF; CDR3nt: TGTGCCACCGGATCCGGACAGTTCGCCTACAATGAGCAGTTCTTC
v_gene: TRBV20-1; j_gene: TRBJ2-5; d_gene: -; abundance: once; len: 13; CDR3aa: CSARAVGQETQYF; CDR3nt: TGCAGTGCTAGGGCCGTGGGCCAAGAGACCCAGTACTTC
v_gene: TRBV5-1; j_gene: TRBJ2-5; d_gene: TRBD2; abundance: -; len: 16; CDR3aa: CASSYLLAGGEETQYF; CDR3nt: TGCGCCAGCAGCTATCTACTAGCGGGGGGGGAAGAGACCCAGTACTTC
v_gene: TRBV2; j_gene: TRBJ2-7; d_gene: TRBD1; abundance: many; len: 12; CDR3aa: CASSGDSYEQYF; CDR3nt: TGTGCCAGCAGTGGGGACAGCTACGAGCAGTACTTC
v_gene: TRBV7-2; j_gene: TRBJ2-3; d_gene: -; abundance: many; len: 16; CDR3aa: CASSHSGAGDTDTQYF; CDR3nt: TGTGCCAGCAGCCACTCCGGGGCAGGGGACACAGATACGCAGTATTTT
v_gene: TRBV7-9; j_gene: TRBJ2-3; d_gene: -; abundance: many; len: 15; CDR3aa: CASRPRRGGTDTQYF; CDR3nt: TGTGCCAGCAGGCCACGGAGGGGGGGGACAGATACGCAGTATTTT
v_gene: TRBV7-9; j_gene: TRBJ1-2; d_gene: -; abundance: many; len: 14; CDR3aa: CASSHSGRNYGYTF; CDR3nt: TGTGCCAGCAGCCACTCAGGGAGAAACTATGGCTACACCTTC
v_gene: TRBV6-1; j_gene: TRBJ1-4; d_gene: -; abundance: many; len: 14; CDR3aa: CASMPGLKAGKLFF; CDR3nt: TGTGCCAGCATGCCGGGACTCAAAGCAGGAAAACTGTTTTTT
v_gene: TRBV12-3/TRBV12-4; j_gene: TRBJ1-1; d_gene: -; abundance: many; len: 14; CDR3aa: CASSSRGGYTEAFF; CDR3nt: TGTGCCAGCAGTTCAAGGGGCGGGTACACTGAAGCTTTCTTT
v_gene: TRBV11-2; j_gene: TRBJ2-5; d_gene: -; abundance: -; len: 15; CDR3aa: CASSFGPGMMETQYF; CDR3nt: TGTGCCAGCAGCTTCGGTCCAGGGATGATGGAGACCCAGTACTTC
v_gene: TRBV9; j_gene: TRBJ1-2; d_gene: -; abundance: -; len: 17; CDR3aa: CASSVAIYWQPNYGYTF; CDR3nt: TGTGCCAGCAGCGTAGCTATCTACTGGCAGCCAAACTATGGCTACACCTTC
v_gene: TRBV13; j_gene: TRBJ1-1; d_gene: -; abundance: -; len: 14; CDR3aa: CASSLGGVNAEAFF; CDR3nt: TGTGCCAGCAGCCTAGGAGGGGTGAACGCTGAAGCTTTCTTT
v_gene: TRBV20-1; j_gene: TRBJ2-1; d_gene: TRBD2; abundance: many; len: 14; CDR3aa: CSVSGGWAYNEQFF; CDR3nt: TGCAGTGTTAGCGGGGGGTGGGCGTACAATGAGCAGTTCTTC
v_gene: TRBV28; j_gene: TRBJ1-4; d_gene: -; abundance: many; len: 15; CDR3aa: CASSLGGLGNEKLFF; CDR3nt: TGTGCCAGCAGTTTGGGGGGGCTCGGTAATGAAAAACTGTTTTTT
v_gene: TRBV7-2; j_gene: TRBJ2-3; d_gene: TRBD2; abundance: few; len: 18; CDR3aa: CASSLETSGGVRTDTQYF; CDR3nt: TGTGCCAGCAGCTTAGAAACTAGCGGGGGGGTAAGGACAGATACGCAGTATTTT
v_gene: TRBV30; j_gene: TRBJ2-5; d_gene: -; abundance: -; len: 11; CDR3aa: CAWSVTETQYF; CDR3nt: TGTGCCTGGAGTGTAACAGAGACCCAGTACTTC
v_gene: TRBV2; j_gene: TRBJ1-2; d_gene: -; abundance: many; len: 12; CDR3aa: CASSESGDGYTF; CDR3nt: TGTGCCAGCAGTGAAAGTGGGGATGGCTACACCTTC
v_gene: TRBV2; j_gene: TRBJ1-1; d_gene: -; abundance: many; len: 13; CDR3aa: CARGRGGNTEAFF; CDR3nt: TGTGCCAGGGGGCGTGGGGGGAACACTGAAGCTTTCTTT
v_gene: TRBV7-9; j_gene: TRBJ1-4; d_gene: -; abundance: many; len: 15; CDR3aa: CASSSPSNPGEKLFF; CDR3nt: TGTGCCAGCAGCTCACCCTCGAATCCGGGTGAAAAACTGTTTTTT
v_gene: TRBV18; j_gene: TRBJ1-4; d_gene: TRBD1; abundance: many; len: 13; CDR3aa: CASSPPDREKLFF; CDR3nt: TGTGCCAGCTCACCGCCGGACAGGGAAAAACTGTTTTTT
v_gene: TRBV4-1; j_gene: TRBJ2-3; d_gene: TRBD2; abundance: -; len: 15; CDR3aa: CASSQKRGWGDTQYF; CDR3nt: TGCGCCAGCAGCCAAAAGCGGGGGTGGGGAGATACGCAGTATTTT
v_gene: TRBV28; j_gene: TRBJ2-2; d_gene: -; abundance: -; len: 15; CDR3aa: CASSSVARHTGELFF; CDR3nt: TGTGCCAGCAGTTCGGTAGCGCGTCACACCGGGGAGCTGTTTTTT
v_gene: TRBV15; j_gene: TRBJ2-3; d_gene: TRBD2; abundance: few; len: 16; CDR3aa: CATSGGLAGDTDTQYF; CDR3nt: TGTGCCACCAGCGGAGGACTAGCGGGGGACACAGATACGCAGTATTTT
v_gene: TRBV20-1; j_gene: TRBJ2-3; d_gene: TRBD2; abundance: -; len: 16; CDR3aa: CSARDSFAGGTDTQYF; CDR3nt: TGCAGTGCTAGAGATTCGTTCGCGGGGGGTACAGATACGCAGTATTTT
v_gene: TRBV2; j_gene: TRBJ2-3; d_gene: TRBD2; abundance: -; len: 16; CDR3aa: CASTEPASGGTDTQYF; CDR3nt: TGTGCCAGCACCGAACCCGCTAGCGGGGGCACAGATACGCAGTATTTT
v_gene: TRBV6-1; j_gene: TRBJ1-4; d_gene: -; abundance: many; len: 12; CDR3aa: CASTGTDEKLFF; CDR3nt: TGTGCCAGCACGGGGACGGATGAAAAACTGTTTTTT
v_gene: TRBV27; j_gene: TRBJ2-5; d_gene: TRBD2; abundance: many; len: 15; CDR3aa: CASSKQGRGRETQYF; CDR3nt: TGTGCCAGCAGCAAACAAGGGAGGGGAAGAGAGACCCAGTACTTC
v_gene: TRBV28; j_gene: TRBJ2-1; d_gene: -; abundance: few; len: 13; CDR3aa: CASSFPGLYEQFF; CDR3nt: TGTGCCAGCAGTTTTCCGGGCCTATATGAGCAGTTCTTC
v_gene: TRBV2; j_gene: TRBJ2-1; d_gene: TRBD2; abundance: many; len: 17; CDR3aa: CASSEPTSSGFYNEQFF; CDR3nt: TGTGCCAGCAGTGAGCCTACATCTAGCGGTTTTTACAATGAGCAGTTCTTC
v_gene: TRBV6-1; j_gene: TRBJ1-1; d_gene: TRBD1; abundance: many; len: 14; CDR3aa: CASSRGQASTEAFF; CDR3nt: TGTGCCAGCAGTAGAGGACAGGCCAGCACTGAAGCTTTCTTT
v_gene: TRBV12-5; j_gene: TRBJ1-2; d_gene: TRBD1; abundance: many; len: 16; CDR3aa: CASGLGDRGSSYGYTF; CDR3nt: TGTGCTAGTGGTTTGGGTGACAGGGGATCCAGCTATGGCTACACCTTC
v_gene: TRBV7-2; j_gene: TRBJ2-7; d_gene: -; abundance: many; len: 13; CDR3aa: CASSPRFDYEQYF; CDR3nt: TGTGCCAGCAGCCCGCGTTTCGATTACGAGCAGTACTTC
v_gene: TRBV2; j_gene: TRBJ1-1; d_gene: -; abundance: few; len: 15; CDR3aa: CASRPHKTPNTEAFF; CDR3nt: TGTGCCAGCAGGCCCCACAAGACTCCGAACACTGAAGCTTTCTTT
v_gene: TRBV6-1; j_gene: TRBJ2-1; d_gene: -; abundance: many; len: 14; CDR3aa: CASSDFLIDNEQFF; CDR3nt: TGTGCCAGCAGTGATTTTCTGATCGACAATGAGCAGTTCTTC
v_gene: TRBV30; j_gene: TRBJ1-4; d_gene: -; abundance: many; len: 13; CDR3aa: CASIITGSLKLFF; CDR3nt: TGTGCCTCGATAATCACAGGATCCCTAAAACTGTTTTTT
v_gene: TRBV7-2; j_gene: TRBJ1-1; d_gene: TRBD1; abundance: many; len: 14; CDR3aa: CASSSGQVNTEAFF; CDR3nt: TGTGCCAGCAGCTCCGGACAGGTGAACACTGAAGCTTTCTTT
v_gene: TRBV5-1; j_gene: TRBJ2-6; d_gene: -; abundance: -; len: 17; CDR3aa: CASSKRSGDSGANVLTF; CDR3nt: TGCGCCAGCAGCAAACGGTCAGGGGACTCTGGGGCCAACGTCCTGACTTTC
v_gene: TRBV7-9; j_gene: TRBJ1-2; d_gene: -; abundance: few; len: 14; CDR3aa: CASSFDWSTYGYTF; CDR3nt: TGTGCCAGCAGTTTCGATTGGTCTACCTATGGCTACACCTTC
v_gene: TRBV6-1; j_gene: TRBJ1-6; d_gene: -; abundance: few; len: 17; CDR3aa: CASIKTSQGSYNSPLHF; CDR3nt: TGTGCCAGCATTAAGACAAGTCAAGGCTCCTATAATTCACCCCTCCACTTT
v_gene: TRBV5-1; j_gene: TRBJ2-1; d_gene: -; abundance: many; len: 13; CDR3aa: CASTPGSGGEQFF; CDR3nt: TGCGCCAGCACCCCGGGATCCGGGGGTGAGCAGTTCTTC
v_gene: TRBV27; j_gene: TRBJ1-2; d_gene: TRBD1; abundance: many; len: 15; CDR3aa: CASSLKGAPSYGYTF; CDR3nt: TGTGCCAGCAGTTTAAAGGGGGCCCCATCCTATGGCTACACCTTC
v_gene: TRBV27; j_gene: TRBJ2-1; d_gene: -; abundance: many; len: 19; CDR3aa: CASSPIGGRFTFSYNEQFF; CDR3nt: TGTGCCAGCAGTCCTATTGGGGGGCGATTTACTTTCTCCTACAATGAGCAGTTCTTC
v_gene: TRBV6-2/TRBV6-3; j_gene: TRBJ2-7; d_gene: -; abundance: many; len: 12; CDR3aa: CATLTPSYEQYF; CDR3nt: TGTGCCACCCTGACCCCCTCCTACGAGCAGTACTTC
v_gene: TRBV4-1; j_gene: TRBJ1-2; d_gene: TRBD1; abundance: many; len: 16; CDR3aa: CASSQALVRGLDGYTF; CDR3nt: TGCGCCAGCAGCCAAGCGTTGGTCAGGGGGCTTGACGGCTACACCTTC
v_gene: TRBV2; j_gene: TRBJ2-7; d_gene: -; abundance: few; len: 13; CDR3aa: CASSAPISYEQYF; CDR3nt: TGTGCCAGCAGTGCTCCTATCTCCTACGAGCAGTACTTC
v_gene: TRBV27; j_gene: TRBJ1-1; d_gene: -; abundance: -; len: 12; CDR3aa: CASSLYGTEAFF; CDR3nt: TGTGCCAGCAGTTTATATGGCACTGAAGCTTTCTTT
v_gene: TRBV12-5; j_gene: TRBJ1-1; d_gene: TRBD1; abundance: many; len: 15; CDR3aa: CASGMGQGLNTEAFF; CDR3nt: TGTGCTAGTGGCATGGGACAGGGTTTGAACACTGAAGCTTTCTTT
v_gene: TRBV15; j_gene: TRBJ2-5; d_gene: -; abundance: many; len: 19; CDR3aa: CATSRDTSQGPAERETQYF; CDR3nt: TGTGCCACCAGCAGAGATACCTCACAGGGCCCCGCCGAGAGAGAGACCCAGTACTTC
v_gene: TRBV9; j_gene: TRBJ1-5; d_gene: TRBD1; abundance: many; len: 15; CDR3aa: CASSVGDSLNQPQHF; CDR3nt: TGTGCCAGCAGCGTAGGGGACAGTCTCAATCAGCCCCAGCATTTT
v_gene: TRBV7-8; j_gene: TRBJ2-3; d_gene: -; abundance: few; len: 14; CDR3aa: CASSPTWSADTQYF; CDR3nt: TGTGCCAGCAGTCCAACTTGGAGTGCGGATACGCAGTATTTT
v_gene: TRBV7-2; j_gene: TRBJ2-6; d_gene: -; abundance: few; len: 15; CDR3aa: CASSLVRAGANVLTF; CDR3nt: TGTGCCAGCAGCTTAGTCAGGGCAGGGGCCAACGTCCTGACTTTC
v_gene: TRBV4-1; j_gene: TRBJ2-3; d_gene: TRBD2; abundance: -; len: 16; CDR3aa: CASSQSFGGATDTQYF; CDR3nt: TGCGCCAGCAGCCAGAGCTTCGGGGGGGCGACAGATACGCAGTATTTT
v_gene: TRBV20-1; j_gene: TRBJ1-5; d_gene: TRBD1; abundance: many; len: 17; CDR3aa: CSARDGTGWMGNQPQHF; CDR3nt: TGCAGTGCTAGAGATGGGACAGGGTGGATGGGCAATCAGCCCCAGCATTTT